This passage covers 30 T cell receptor beta chains from one sample sequenced in a study of blood T cell repertoires in COVID-19. Sequencing used immunoSEQ multiplex PCR; TCRdb keeps in-frame clones, though not all of them. Altogether hundreds of thousands of clones are present, approximately 90% being singletons, with the ten largest covering approximately 2.2%. The sequencing input was peripheral blood. These receptors were obtained from a man younger than 35 with active or convalescent COVID-19.

The J gene is TRBJ1-5, the V gene TRBV6-5; 10 nucleotides align to TRBD1. This CDR3 is built from 13 residues. Germline CDR1 and CDR2: MNHEY and SVGAGI. After removal of 8 bases from V and 7 bases from J, the junction contained 5 bases not matched to a gene. The CDR3 here is CASRTGGNQPQHF. DNA of the CDR3: TGTGCCAGCCGGACAGGGGGGAACCAGCCCCAGCATTTT.

The chain couples TRBV7-9 to TRBJ2-3; tentatively, D is TRBD2 (5 bases). From germline, CDR1 is SEHNR and CDR2 FQNEAQ (reference sequence). Deletions cut 6 bases from V and 2 bases from J, with 15 bases between. The CDR3 has 15 amino acids. DNA for the CDR3: TGTGCCAGCAGATCACTAGTTTACCCCACAGATACGCAGTATTTT. Translating it yields CASRSLVYPTDTQYF.

This sequence joins TRBV6-2 or TRBV6-3 and TRBJ2-4; 12 bases align to TRBD2. The CDR3 is made up of 17 amino acids. The V gene's germline CDR1 is MNHEY and CDR2 SVGEGT. The V and J ends lost 2 bases and 2 bases, in that order; junction bases with no gene match: 4. This CDR3 reads CASSYPLAGGPKNIQYF. The DNA of the CDR3 is TGTGCCAGCAGTTACCCGCTAGCGGGGGGGCCCAAAAACATTCAGTACTTC.

As concerns this clone: Sequence at one end of the junction differs from germline and may be a read error. The chain is built from TRBV2 and TRBJ1-2; the D gene is possibly TRBD1 (5 bases). Germline CDR1 is SNHLY and CDR2 is FYNNEI. The CDR3 sequence is 10 residues long. CDR3 DNA: TGTGCCAGCAGGGGGACTAACAGTAAATTC. It encodes CASRGTNSKF.

J is TRBJ2-7 and V is TRBV19, with D possibly TRBD2 on 5 matching bases. Germline CDR1 is LNHDA and CDR2 is SQIVND (reference sequence). The CDR3 is made up of 14 amino acids. Trimming pared 1 base from V and 3 bases from J, leaving 10 bases between. The CDR3 sequence is CASSIGLGSYEQYF. The CDR3 nucleotides are TGTGCCAGTAGTATAGGGTTGGGGAGCTACGAGCAGTACTTC.

The chain employs TRBV28 and TRBJ2-7; D not resolved. Looked up from germline, CDR1 is MDHEN and CDR2 is SYDVKM. V lost 6 bases to trimming and J lost 0 bases, with 12 bases between them. The CDR3 consists of 14 residues. CDR3 in amino acids: CASRFADSSYEQYF. The CDR3 bases are TGTGCCAGCAGGTTCGCGGATAGCTCCTACGAGCAGTACTTC.

This chain connects TRBV25-1 to TRBJ2-2; 7 bases are shared with TRBD1. V lost 3 bases, J lost 4 bases, and 5 bases stayed unmatched. The CDR3 sequence is 15 residues long. CDR1 MGHDK and CDR2 SYGVNS come from the germline V gene. This CDR3 reads CASSDQGQLTGELFF. As DNA, the CDR3 is TGTGCCAGCAGTGACCAGGGACAGCTCACCGGGGAGCTGTTTTTT. The variable domain in full, completed from reference TRBV25-1 and TRBJ2-2, reads EADIYQTPRYLVIGTGKKITLECSQTMGHDKMYWYQQDPGMELHLIHYSYGVNSTEKGDLSSESTVSRIRTEHFPLTLESARPSHTSQYLCASSDQGQLTGELFFGEGSRLTVL.

This clone occurred many times. V and J are TRBV6-5 and TRBJ2-2, with a tentative D call TRBD2 (5 bases). Trimming removed 5 bases at V and 5 bases at J, with 15 bases between. Looked up from germline, CDR1 is MNHEY and CDR2 is SVGAGI. This CDR3 has 15 amino acids. The CDR3 coding sequence is TGTGCCAGCAGTCCCCCCGGACTCGATACCGGGGAGCTGTTTTTT. This gives the protein CASSPPGLDTGELFF.

The CDR3 DNA reads as TGTGCCAGCAGCCCCCCTTGGGGGACTGATTTCTACGAGCAGTACTTC. Protein product: CASSPPWGTDFYEQYF. V usage is TRBV9 and J usage is TRBJ2-7, with a tentative D call TRBD2 (6 bases). The length of the CDR3 is 16 residues. Looked up from germline, CDR1 is SGDLS and CDR2 is YYNGEE. Trimming shortened V by 4 bases and J by 3 bases, and 20 bases separated the two germline ends.

The chain carries TRBV6-6 and TRBJ1-2; the match to TRBD1 covers 8 bases. V lost 2 bases, J lost 2 bases, and 4 bases stayed unmatched. Germline CDR1 reads MNHNY; CDR2 reads SVGAGI (reference sequence). The CDR3 contains 15 residues. CDR3 loop: CASSYTGGGNYGYTF. The DNA for the CDR3 is TGTGCCAGCAGTTACACAGGGGGTGGAAACTATGGCTACACCTTC.

The rearrangement links TRBV29-1 to TRBJ2-1; perhaps TRBD2 as D (7 bases). In germline, CDR1 is SQVTM, CDR2 ANQGSEA. The CDR3 is made up of 12 amino acids. V was trimmed by 1 base and J by 15 bases, leaving 16 bases between them. CDR3 DNA: TGCAGCGTTGAAGGGGGGGGCACCGCTTTGTTCTTC. It yields the protein CSVEGGGTALFF.

This clone was observed a handful of times. V and J are TRBV7-9 and TRBJ2-7; the D gene is possibly TRBD1 (6 bases). Between the trimmed V and J ends, which lost 5 bases and 7 bases, there was a span of 24 bases. The CDR3 sequence is 16 residues long. The germline gives CDR1 SEHNR, CDR2 FQNEAQ (reference sequence). The CDR3 nucleotides are TGTGCCAGCAGCCCTCGCCCCTACACAGGGCCGGGGGAGCAGTACTTC. This gives the protein CASSPRPYTGPGEQYF.

This chain connects TRBV4-3 to TRBJ1-1, with D possibly being TRBD1 (6 bases). CDR1 and CDR2 (germline): LGHNA, YSLEER. Trimming shortened V by 1 base and J by 6 bases, and 12 bases separated the two germline ends. The CDR3 has 14 residues. The CDR3 DNA sequence: TGCGCCAGCAGCCAAGCTCGGGGGGCGCCTGAAGCTTTCTTT. This gives the protein CASSQARGAPEAFF.

The chain is built from TRBV6-1 and TRBJ1-5, with D possibly being TRBD1 (6 bases). The ends were cut back, 3 bases at V and 7 bases at J, with 13 bases in the middle. Germline values: CDR1 MNHNS, CDR2 SASEGT. The length of the CDR3 is 14 residues. The CDR3 sequence is CASSERGTEQPQHF. For the CDR3, the DNA is TGTGCCAGCAGTGAGAGGGGGACGGAGCAGCCCCAGCATTTT.

The V gene is TRBV6-5, the J gene TRBJ1-4; 8 positions match TRBD1. V lost 7 bases to trimming and J lost 8 bases; unmatched junction nucleotides: 12. The CDR3 contains 15 residues. Germline lookup yields CDR1 MNHEY and CDR2 SVGAGI. The CDR3 coding sequence is TGTGCCAGCAACCTTCCAGGGGGCGCAAACGAAAAACTGTTTTTT. Translated, it gives CASNLPGGANEKLFF.

The rearrangement joins TRBV9 to TRBJ2-2, with 10 positions matching TRBD2. Trimming took 4 bases from V and 6 from J; bases not matched to a gene: 6. Germline CDR1 reads SGDLS; CDR2 reads YYNGEE. There are 15 residues in the CDR3. Here the CDR3 reads CASSPIAGGSGELFF. CDR3 nucleotides: TGTGCCAGCAGCCCGATAGCGGGAGGATCCGGGGAGCTGTTTTTT. Full variable domain (rest looked up from reference TRBV9 and TRBJ2-2): DSGVTQTPKHLITATGQRVTLRCSPRSGDLSVYWYQQSLDQGLQFLIQYYNGEERAKGNILERFSAQQFPDLHSELNLSSLELGDSALYFCASSPIAGGSGELFFGEGSRLTVL.

V is TRBV28 and J is TRBJ2-1; 8 positions match TRBD1. The CDR3 spans 15 residues. After removal of 5 bases from V and 0 bases from J, the junction contained 3 bases not matched to a gene. From germline, CDR1 is MDHEN and CDR2 SYDVKM. DNA for the CDR3: TGTGCCAGCAGTCTAACAGGGGGCTCCTACAATGAGCAGTTCTTC. Translating gives CASSLTGGSYNEQFF.

For this clone: An end of the junction does not agree with germline; a read error may underlie this. The rearrangement links TRBV12-3 or TRBV12-4 to TRBJ2-1, with D tentatively TRBD2 (5 bases). The CDR3 length is 12 residues. The CDR3 reads CASSPPGNVQFF. In nucleotides, the CDR3 is TGTGCCAGCAGTCCACCCGGGAATGTGCAGTTCTTC.

The chain is built from TRBV28 and TRBJ1-5, with D possibly being TRBD1 (5 bases). Trimming pared 3 bases from V and 5 bases from J, leaving 14 bases between. This CDR3 contains 15 residues. From germline, CDR1 is MDHEN and CDR2 SYDVKM. The DNA of the CDR3 is TGTGCCAGCAGTTTGGGCCCAGGGCTCGATCAGCCCCAGCATTTT. This gives the protein CASSLGPGLDQPQHF. Drawing the rest from reference TRBV28 and TRBJ1-5, the complete variable domain is DVKVTQSSRYLVKRTGEKVFLECVQDMDHENMFWYRQDPGLGLRLIYFSYDVKMKEKGDIPEGYSVSREKKERFSLILESASTNQTSMYLCASSLGPGLDQPQHFGDGTRLSIL.

V and J are TRBV24-1 and TRBJ2-1; 8 bases line up with TRBD1. This CDR3 has 13 amino acids. The germline gives CDR1 KGHDR, CDR2 SFDVKD. Trimming removed 7 bases from V and 7 bases from J; junction bases left unmatched: 5. The CDR3 DNA is TGTGCCACCAGCGACAGGGGCCTGAATGAGCAGTTCTTC. As protein: CATSDRGLNEQFF.

This sequence joins TRBV19 and TRBJ2-3; 11 nucleotides align to TRBD1. The CDR3 runs to 15 residues. Germline V lookup: CDR1 LNHDA, CDR2 SQIVND (reference sequence). With 4 bases clipped from V and 9 bases from J, the junction kept 9 bases outside the gene matches. Here the CDR3 DNA reads TGTGCCAGTAGTAGTGGACAGGGGGCAATGGGGACGCAGTATTTT. Translating it yields CASSSGQGAMGTQYF.

The chain couples TRBV5-5 to TRBJ1-6, with a possible D match to TRBD1 (5 bases). The CDR3 is 13 amino acids. Germline CDR1 reads SGHKS; CDR2 reads YYEKEE (reference sequence). V was shortened by 0 bases and J by 8 bases, with 6 bases between the two germline ends. CDR3 sequence reads: CASSLAGHSPLHF. CDR3 nucleotides: TGTGCCAGCAGCTTGGCAGGGCATTCACCCCTCCACTTT.

This clone was recorded a few times. The rearrangement uses TRBV12-3 or TRBV12-4 and TRBJ1-1; weak D call: TRBD1 (6 bases). With 8 bases removed from V and 5 bases from J, the gap between germline ends came to 15 bases. The CDR3 is 13 amino acids. The CDR3 here is CASQGGVGTEAFF. Written as DNA, the CDR3 is TGTGCCAGCCAAGGGGGTGTCGGAACTGAAGCTTTCTTT.

The rearrangement uses TRBV4-1 and TRBJ1-2; 9 nucleotides agree with TRBD1. Germline V gene data show CDR1 as MGHRA and CDR2 as YSYEKL. V dropped 6 bases and J dropped 2; count of bases not matched to a gene: 10. The CDR3 spans 16 residues. The CDR3 DNA reads as TGCGCCAGCAGAAGGTTTCCGACAGGGGGGAACTATGGCTACACCTTC. Protein: CASRRFPTGGNYGYTF.

A word on this clone: One end of the junction is discordant with germline, which a read error may explain. This sequence joins TRBV7-7 and TRBJ1-5; a weak D match, TRBD1 (5 bases). The CDR3 runs to 16 residues. CDR1 SSHAT and CDR2 FNYEAQ come from the germline V gene (reference sequence). Here the CDR3 DNA reads TGTGCCAGCAGCGGGGGGATGCTCCATAGCCATCAGCCCCAGCATTTT. It translates to CASSGGMLHSHQPQHF.

V and J are TRBV14 and TRBJ2-7; D uncertain. The CDR3 spans 14 residues. The V end lost 2 bases, the J end lost 0 bases, and 8 bases lay between the germline ends. Germline V gene data show CDR1 as SGHDN and CDR2 as FVKESK. This CDR3 reads CASSQLSYSYEQYF. The DNA of the CDR3 is TGTGCCAGCAGCCAACTCAGTTACTCCTACGAGCAGTACTTC. The full variable domain, in which reference TRBV14 and TRBJ2-7 provide the parts outside the CDR3, is EAGVTQFPSHSVIEKGQTVTLRCDPISGHDNLYWYRRVMGKEIKFLLHFVKESKQDESGMPNNRFLAERTGGTYSTLKVQPAELEDSGVYFCASSQLSYSYEQYFGPGTRLTVT.

The genes are TRBV28 and TRBJ2-3; 7 nucleotides agree with TRBD1. CDR1 is MDHEN, CDR2 SYDVKM, per germline. The CDR3 runs 11 residues. J was trimmed by 7 bases and V by 8 bases; bases with no gene match: 3. The CDR3 here is CASGTAHTQYF. The CDR3 bases are TGTGCCAGCGGGACAGCACATACGCAGTATTTT.

The rearrangement joins TRBV6-1 to TRBJ1-5; tentatively, D is TRBD1 (5 bases). The CDR3 consists of 16 residues. V lost 4 bases and J lost 6, with 19 bases in between. The germline V gene has CDR1 MNHNS and CDR2 SASEGT. CDR3 protein: CASSGLPGGRTQPQHF. The CDR3 nucleotides are TGTGCCAGCAGTGGACTCCCGGGGGGGAGGACTCAGCCCCAGCATTTT.

The chain is built from TRBV6-1 and TRBJ1-5, with TRBD1 matching over 8 bases. CDR1 is MNHNS, CDR2 SASEGT, per germline. Trimming at V came to 2 bases and at J to 5 bases, leaving 5 bases not matched to a gene. There are 15 residues in the CDR3. CDR3 sequence reads: CASSEIGQGHQPQHF. The CDR3 DNA sequence: TGTGCCAGCAGTGAAATTGGACAGGGCCATCAGCCCCAGCATTTT.

The V call is TRBV19, the J call TRBJ2-5; D gene ambiguous. Germline CDR1 is LNHDA and CDR2 is SQIVND (reference sequence). The CDR3 loop spans 11 amino acids. V lost 3 bases to trimming and J lost 5 bases, with 4 bases between them. The CDR3 DNA is TGTGCCAGTAGTATGAGCGAGACCCAGTACTTC. It is translated as CASSMSETQYF.